The 19 T cell receptor beta chains below come from one sample, sequenced in a study of blood T cell repertoires in COVID-19. Sequenced by immunoSEQ multiplex PCR; TCRdb stores in-frame clones only, minus some. The table lists 300,000 to 350,000 clones, roughly 86% of them singletons. Sequences were obtained from PBMCs or T cells enriched from blood (not recorded which). These receptors were taken from a young woman who had recovered from COVID-19.

The chain has TRBV19 and TRBJ2-1; D is unresolved. Germline assignment: CDR1 LNHDA and CDR2 SQIVND (reference sequence). Trimming shortened V by 7 bases and J by 0 bases, and 13 bases separated the two germline ends. The CDR3 spans 15 residues. The CDR3 DNA reads as TGTGCCAGTACCCCTGCGGTTAGCTCCTACAATGAGCAGTTCTTC. It encodes CASTPAVSSYNEQFF.

This clone was seen a handful of times. This rearrangement joins TRBV25-1 to TRBJ2-1; 12 bases match TRBD2. CDR3 length: 16 residues. Unmatched junction bases numbered 3, after V lost 3 bases and J lost 3 bases. Germline CDR1 and CDR2: MGHDK and SYGVNS. DNA for the CDR3: TGTGCCAGCAGTGACTTACTAGCGGGAGGCTACAATGAGCAGTTCTTC. Its protein product is CASSDLLAGGYNEQFF.

The J gene is TRBJ1-1, the V gene TRBV10-3; 11 positions match TRBD1. The CDR3 is made up of 16 amino acids. The ends lost 0 bases at V and 7 bases at J; junction bases unmatched: 7. Germline-derived CDR1 and CDR2 are ENHRY and SYGVKD. The chain's CDR3 is CAISESYPGQGGEAFF. The CDR3 DNA follows: TGTGCCATCAGTGAGTCGTACCCGGGACAGGGGGGTGAAGCTTTCTTT.

The chain links TRBV14 to TRBJ1-2; D may be TRBD1 (5 bases). Germline CDR1 is SGHDN and CDR2 is FVKESK. Trimming took 0 bases from V and 8 from J, leaving 19 bases between them. The CDR3 runs 16 residues. The CDR3 nucleotides read TGTGCCAGCAGCCAAGATATGGGGTCAGCGGGGCGCGGCTACACCTTC. This translates into CASSQDMGSAGRGYTF.

The chain joins TRBV28 to TRBJ1-5; 8 bases match TRBD1. J gave up 3 bases and V 2 bases, and 6 bases lay outside the gene matches. CDR1 MDHEN and CDR2 SYDVKM come from the germline V gene. The CDR3 has 16 residues. The CDR3, as DNA: TGTGCCAGCAGTTTACCCGGGACAGGTTACAATCAGCCCCAGCATTTT. Translated: CASSLPGTGYNQPQHF.

The CDR3 loop reads CASSQNPSQNKQYF. The DNA for the CDR3 is TGTGCCAGCAGCCAAAACCCGTCTCAAAACAAGCAGTACTTC. This chain links TRBV3-1 (or the pseudogene TRBV3-2) with TRBJ2-7; D gene unclear. The CDR3 consists of 14 residues. V dropped 2 bases and J dropped 8 bases, with 16 bases sitting between them. The germline CDR1 and CDR2 sequences are LGHDT and YNNKEL (reference sequence).

The rearrangement links TRBV5-4 to TRBJ1-2; 8 nucleotides agree with TRBD1. The CDR3 consists of 15 residues. V trimming: 4 bases; J trimming: 7 bases; junction bases outside the gene matches: 12. CDR1 and CDR2 (germline): SGHNT, YYREEE (reference sequence). The CDR3 loop reads CASSAAGGSRVGYTF. In nucleotides, the CDR3 is TGTGCCAGCAGCGCGGCAGGGGGCAGTAGGGTTGGCTACACCTTC.

This clone was recorded only once. This sequence joins TRBV4-2 and TRBJ1-4, with 8 bases lining up with TRBD1. The CDR3 is made up of 15 amino acids. Trimming at V came to 4 bases and at J to 5 bases, leaving 6 bases not matched to a gene. CDR1 and CDR2 (germline): LGHNA, YNFKEQ. The CDR3 spells CASSPPGQENEKLFF. In nucleotides, the CDR3 is TGTGCCAGCAGCCCCCCGGGACAGGAAAATGAAAAACTGTTTTTT.

The chain uses TRBV18 and TRBJ2-2; a weak D match, TRBD2 (5 bases). The germline gives CDR1 KGHSH, CDR2 LQKENI. Between the trimmed V and J ends, which lost 4 bases and 2 bases, there was a span of 20 bases. The length of the CDR3 is 18 residues. CDR3 protein: CASSRQMVSSLNTGELFF. The CDR3 DNA reads TGTGCCAGCTCACGCCAGATGGTGTCTAGCCTTAACACCGGGGAGCTGTTTTTT.

This clone occurred once. The genes are TRBV5-1 and TRBJ2-7; 7 bases map to TRBD1. This CDR3 spans 14 amino acids. The germline gives CDR1 SGHRS, CDR2 YFSETQ. The ends lost 1 base at V and 5 bases at J; junction bases unmatched: 6. CDR3 coding DNA: TGCGCCAGCAGCTTGAGGTACAGGGGCCACGAGCAGTACTTC. It translates to CASSLRYRGHEQYF. The variable domain in full, with the rest retrieved from reference TRBV5-1 and TRBJ2-7, is KAGVTQTPRYLIKTRGQQVTLSCSPISGHRSVSWYQQTPGQGLQFLFEYFSETQRNKGNFPGRFSGRQFSNSRSEMNVSTLELGDSALYLCASSLRYRGHEQYFGPGTRLTVT.

The chain employs TRBV15 and TRBJ1-1; D might be TRBD1 (5 bases). V lost 0 bases and J 5 bases, leaving 13 bases between the germline ends. The germline V gene encodes CDR1 LNHNV and CDR2 YYDKDF (reference sequence). CDR3 length: 15 residues. CDR3: CATSRDATVRTEAFF. CDR3 sequence (DNA): TGTGCCACCAGCAGAGATGCGACAGTTCGGACTGAAGCTTTCTTT.

The chain couples TRBV6-5 to TRBJ1-2; 7 bases match TRBD1. Per germline, CDR1 MNHEY and CDR2 SVGAGI. The CDR3 totals 14 residues. The V segment lost 2 bases and the J segment 7 bases; nucleotides outside the gene matches: 7. The CDR3 coding sequence is TGTGCCAGCAGTTACGGAGGGGGCAGTGGTGGCTACACCTTC. Amino acids: CASSYGGGSGGYTF.

The V gene is TRBV6-5, the J gene TRBJ1-1; D is unclear. Germline assignment: CDR1 MNHEY and CDR2 SVGAGI. V lost 0 bases to trimming and J lost 4 bases, with 6 bases between them. This CDR3 comprises 13 residues. The chain's CDR3 is CASSYSSVTEAFF. The DNA for the CDR3 is TGTGCCAGCAGTTACTCGTCGGTCACTGAAGCTTTCTTT.

The chain is built from TRBV4-1 and TRBJ2-6; tentative D call: TRBD2 (6 bases). Germline V gene data show CDR1 as MGHRA and CDR2 as YSYEKL. The germline V and J ends were trimmed by 0 bases and 0 bases, with 9 bases remaining between them. The CDR3 is 17 residues long. The CDR3 nucleotides read TGCGCCAGCAGCCAAGATCGGGGGACCTCTGGGGCCAACGTCCTGACTTTC. Encoded protein: CASSQDRGTSGANVLTF.

The chain employs TRBV5-8 and TRBJ2-7; 10 bases agree with TRBD1. Trimming removed 2 bases from V and 5 bases from J; junction bases left unmatched: 7. The germline V gene encodes CDR1 SGHTS and CDR2 YDEGEE. This CDR3 spans 15 amino acids. The CDR3 region has the DNA TGTGCCAGCAGCTTAGGGACAGGGGAATCCAACGAGCAGTACTTC. Translated, it gives CASSLGTGESNEQYF.

The gene calls are TRBV28 and TRBJ1-4, with D hard to call. The CDR3 runs to 12 residues. In germline, CDR1 is MDHEN, CDR2 SYDVKM. Trimming shortened V by 6 bases and J by 7 bases, and 9 bases separated the two germline ends. The DNA for the CDR3 is TGTGCCAGCAGGGACTTGACTGAAAAACTGTTTTTT. The encoded protein is CASRDLTEKLFF.

The CDR3 loop is CASSQGYGGRTEAFF. The CDR3 bases are TGCGCCAGCAGCCAAGGGTACGGGGGTCGGACTGAAGCTTTCTTT. This rearrangement joins TRBV4-1 to TRBJ1-1, with D possibly TRBD1 on 5 matching bases. The CDR3 is 15 amino acids. Trimming removed 1 base at V and 5 bases at J, with 14 bases between. Germline V gives CDR1 MGHRA, CDR2 YSYEKL.

V is TRBV7-3 and J is TRBJ2-2; D gene unclear. This CDR3 comprises 13 residues. Germline V gene sequence: CDR1 SGHTA, CDR2 FQGTGA. The V gene lost 3 bases and the J gene lost 5 bases, with 7 bases spanning the gap. The CDR3 DNA reads as TGTGCCAGCAGCTTCGCTCTAACCGGGGAGCTGTTTTTT. Encoded protein: CASSFALTGELFF.

The V gene is TRBV9, the J gene TRBJ2-5, with 12 bases lining up with TRBD2. Germline CDR1 reads SGDLS; CDR2 reads YYNGEE. The CDR3 is 15 amino acids. The trim removed 0 bases at V and 6 bases at J, leaving 3 bases unmatched. The CDR3 region has the DNA TGTGCCAGCAGCGTAGGACTAGCGGGAGCACAGACCCAGTACTTC. Protein sequence: CASSVGLAGAQTQYF.